The sequence of this T cell receptor beta chain was determined in a study of identical twins. TCRdb redid the calling of the 5' RACE reads with MiXCR, one entry per CDR3 protein. This table holds 1.5 million to 2 million distinct CDR3 sequences, roughly 35% found once. Trimming took 5 bases from V and 0 from J; bases not matched to a gene: 16. This CDR3 region has 19 residues. Germline V lookup: CDR1 MDHEN, CDR2 SYDVKM. This receptor was taken from a newborn girl in good health. The gene calls are TRBV28 and TRBJ1-5, with 7 bases identical to TRBD1. Specimen: cord blood. This CDR3 reads CASSSPPDRRFYSNQPQHF. CDR3 coding DNA: TGTGCCAGCAGTAGCCCCCCGGACAGGAGGTTCTATAGCAATCAGCCCCAGCATTTT.